The 26 T cell receptor beta chains presented below share a single source sample, sequenced in a study of cytomegalovirus exposure and HLA in healthy donors. Use of 60 Vbeta and 13 Jbeta primers characterized the PCR. The repertoire was sequenced with immunoSEQ multiplex PCR; TCRdb's copy has only in-frame clones and lacks some. The sample holds 150,000 to 200,000 clones, around four fifths seen once. The source material was PBMCs. The receptors here all came from a male donor in good health and CMV-seropositive.

This clone was detected only a few times. This chain connects TRBV4-1 to TRBJ1-1; no firm D call. The CDR3 extends over 13 amino acids. V dropped 1 base and J dropped 11 bases, with 14 bases sitting between them. Germline lookup yields CDR1 MGHRA and CDR2 YSYEKL. The CDR3 DNA reads TGCGCCAGCAGCCAAGGATGGAGTCATCTGGCTTTCTTT. It codes for CASSQGWSHLAFF.

In nucleotides, the CDR3 is TGTGCCAGCAGCTCTCAGGAAAGCTTCAGCCCCCAGCATTTT. It codes for CASSSQESFSPQHF. The rearrangement links TRBV7-6 to TRBJ1-5; D gene unclear. Looked up from germline, CDR1 is SGHVS and CDR2 is FNYEAQ. The CDR3 has 14 residues. With 4 bases removed from V and 10 bases from J, the gap between germline ends came to 17 bases.

The chain employs TRBV5-5 and TRBJ2-5; 8 bases line up with TRBD2. V shed 4 bases and J 1 base; nucleotides not matched to a gene: 3. Germline CDR1 SGHKS, CDR2 YYEKEE (reference sequence). This CDR3 is built from 14 residues. The CDR3: CASSPTSAQETQYF. The DNA of the CDR3 is TGTGCCAGCAGCCCGACTAGCGCCCAAGAGACCCAGTACTTC.

In its sample, this clone was seen once. The chain combines TRBV4-1 with TRBJ1-2, with 9 bases lining up with TRBD1. V lost 0 bases, J lost 3 bases, and 2 bases stayed unmatched. Germline V CDR1 and CDR2: MGHRA, YSYEKL. The CDR3 covers 15 residues. CDR3 bases: TGCGCCAGCAGCCAAGAACAGGGGGCTCACTATGGCTACACCTTC. It translates to CASSQEQGAHYGYTF.

This chain connects TRBV7-6 to TRBJ2-6; 7 bases agree with TRBD1. V shed 5 bases and J 0 bases; nucleotides not matched to a gene: 7. The CDR3 is made up of 17 amino acids. Germline V gene lookup returns CDR1 SGHVS and CDR2 FNYEAQ. The CDR3 region is CASSPGTAYSGANVLTF. In DNA, the CDR3 is TGTGCCAGCAGCCCAGGGACAGCCTACTCTGGGGCCAACGTCCTGACTTTC.

This clone was recorded only once. The chain carries TRBV4-3 and TRBJ2-3, with D perhaps TRBD1 (6 bases). V lost 0 bases to trimming and J lost 1 base, with 11 bases between them. Germline V gene lookup returns CDR1 LGHNA and CDR2 YSLEER. CDR3 length equals 16 residues. The DNA of the CDR3 is TGCGCCAGCAGCCAAGATCCTGGGGGCCGCACAGATACGCAGTATTTT. Its protein product is CASSQDPGGRTDTQYF.

The genes are TRBV6-5 and TRBJ1-2; D perhaps matches TRBD1 (5 bases). Trimming removed 8 bases at V and 8 bases at J, with 24 bases between. The CDR3 runs to 15 residues. The germline gives CDR1 MNHEY, CDR2 SVGAGI. The CDR3 is CASCGGAAQLRGYTF. The CDR3 DNA reads TGTGCCAGCTGTGGAGGGGCGGCCCAACTACGAGGCTACACCTTC.

V and J are TRBV28 and TRBJ2-1; D might be TRBD2 (5 bases). Trimming stripped 3 bases from V and 9 bases from J, with 15 bases between. Germline V gene sequence: CDR1 MDHEN, CDR2 SYDVKM. The CDR3 runs to 14 residues. This CDR3 reads CASSLRGPGSEQFF. CDR3 DNA: TGTGCCAGCAGTTTGCGCGGGCCTGGCAGTGAGCAGTTCTTC.

The V and J genes are TRBV7-9 and TRBJ1-1; no clear D. V was cut by 6 bases and J by 0 bases, with 14 bases left in between. The germline gives CDR1 SEHNR, CDR2 FQNEAQ (reference sequence). This CDR3 has 15 amino acids. CDR3 loop: CASRPGGGMNTEAFF. The DNA of the CDR3 is TGTGCCAGCAGACCCGGAGGAGGAATGAACACTGAAGCTTTCTTT. Filled out from reference TRBV7-9 and TRBJ1-1, the complete variable domain reads DTGVSQNPRHKITKRGQNVTFRCDPISEHNRLYWYRQTLGQGPEFLTYFQNEAQLEKSRLLSDRFSAERPKGSFSTLEIQRTEQGDSAMYLCASRPGGGMNTEAFFGQGTRLTVV.

The V call is TRBV7-9, the J call TRBJ2-7; D is possibly TRBD2 (7 bases). Trimming removed 6 bases from V and 2 bases from J, with 17 bases in between. Germline V lookup: CDR1 SEHNR, CDR2 FQNEAQ (reference sequence). This CDR3 region has 15 residues. CDR3 in amino acids: CASSRGAGAAYEQYF. The CDR3, as DNA: TGTGCCAGCAGTCGCGGGGCGGGGGCAGCCTACGAGCAGTACTTC.

This chain uses TRBV19 with TRBJ1-1; weak D call: TRBD1 (5 bases). This CDR3 has 12 amino acids. Trimming took 3 bases from V and 8 from J, leaving 10 bases between them. Germline V CDR1 and CDR2: LNHDA, SQIVND (reference sequence). The CDR3 DNA is TGTGCCAGTAGTATCGTGGGGCGGGAAGCTTTCTTT. Its translation: CASSIVGREAFF.

V is TRBV14 and J is TRBJ2-7, with D hard to call. The CDR3 is made up of 11 amino acids. Per the germline V gene, CDR1 is SGHDN and CDR2 is FVKESK. Trimming stripped 4 bases from V and 3 bases from J, with 4 bases between. The CDR3 reads CASSLNYEQYF. In DNA, the CDR3 is TGTGCCAGCAGCCTTAACTACGAGCAGTACTTC.

The chain recombines TRBV5-4 with TRBJ2-1, with a possible D match to TRBD2 (6 bases). V was clipped by 0 bases and J by 7 bases, with 20 bases between them. The germline gives CDR1 SGHNT, CDR2 YYREEE (reference sequence). CDR3 length: 17 residues. CDR3 coding DNA: TGTGCCAGCAGCTTGGGGTTTGGGGCGGGGCTTTATAATGAGCAGTTCTTC. Protein: CASSLGFGAGLYNEQFF.

The chain employs TRBV27 and TRBJ1-1; tentatively, D is TRBD1 (6 bases). Germline CDR1 is MNHEY and CDR2 is SMNVEV (reference sequence). This CDR3 has 12 residues. The V gene lost 8 bases and the J gene lost 8 bases, with 15 bases spanning the gap. CDR3 nucleotides: TGTGCCAGCTATTACAGGGCCCCAGAAGCTTTCTTT. This gives the protein CASYYRAPEAFF.

This clone was recorded once. This chain links TRBV6-5 with TRBJ1-4; D possibly corresponds to TRBD1 (5 bases). CDR3 length: 11 amino acids. Per the germline V gene, CDR1 is MNHEY and CDR2 is SVGAGI. Trimming took 5 bases from V and 10 from J, leaving 8 bases between them. The DNA of the CDR3 is TGTGCCAGCAGTGGGGGGGGAAAACTGTTTTTT. Translation gives CASSGGGKLFF.

J is TRBJ1-2 and V is TRBV6-1; D ambiguous. V was cut by 5 bases and J by 3 bases, with 13 bases left in between. This CDR3 is 14 amino acids long. CDR1 is MNHNS, CDR2 SASEGT, per germline. The CDR3 DNA is TGTGCCAGCAGTCCCTCAAATCGGGACTATGGCTACACCTTC. The encoded protein is CASSPSNRDYGYTF.

The rearrangement uses TRBV27 and TRBJ2-3; 9 bases fit TRBD2. The CDR3 contains 17 residues. The germline gives CDR1 MNHEY, CDR2 SMNVEV (reference sequence). J was trimmed by 6 bases and V by 2 bases; bases with no gene match: 12. CDR3 in DNA: TGTGCCAGCAGTTTAAGACTAGCGGAGGACAGCGGCGATACGCAGTATTTT. This gives the protein CASSLRLAEDSGDTQYF.

This clone was seen a few times. The chain uses TRBV6-5 and TRBJ1-5; no firm D call. CDR1 is MNHEY, CDR2 SVGAGI, per germline. The V and J ends lost 6 bases and 5 bases respectively, with 14 bases between them. CDR3 length: 14 amino acids. CDR3: CASSPRDNYQPQHF. CDR3 sequence (DNA): TGTGCCAGCAGCCCACGGGATAATTATCAGCCCCAGCATTTT.

This clone was observed a handful of times. The chain combines TRBV9 with TRBJ1-4, with D perhaps TRBD1 (6 bases). The CDR3 sequence is 15 residues long. Looked up from germline, CDR1 is SGDLS and CDR2 is YYNGEE. Trimming took off 4 bases at V and 0 bases at J, with 10 bases between the two ends. The CDR3 sequence is CASSPRGATNEKLFF. DNA of the CDR3: TGTGCCAGCAGCCCCAGGGGTGCAACTAATGAAAAACTGTTTTTT.

The chain uses TRBV10-3 and TRBJ2-2; 7 bases are a match to TRBD2. CDR3 length: 13 residues. Per germline, CDR1 ENHRY and CDR2 SYGVKD. J gave up 0 bases and V 8 bases, and 0 bases lay outside the gene matches. CDR3 region: CAIGGANTGELFF. CDR3 bases: TGTGCCATCGGGGGGGCGAACACCGGGGAGCTGTTTTTT.

The CDR3 here is CASSPRAGVGLNTEAFF. CDR3 bases: TGCGCCAGCAGCCCCCGTGCAGGGGTCGGGTTGAACACTGAAGCTTTCTTT. J is TRBJ1-1 and V is TRBV5-1, with D possibly matching TRBD1 (6 bases). Trimming took 4 bases from V and 0 from J, leaving 19 bases between them. The CDR3 runs 17 residues. In germline, CDR1 is SGHRS, CDR2 YFSETQ.

The chain combines TRBV15 with TRBJ1-2; TRBD1 matches 9 bases. The germline gives CDR1 LNHNV, CDR2 YYDKDF (reference sequence). Trimming removed 3 bases from V and 6 bases from J; junction bases left unmatched: 5. The CDR3 runs 14 residues. The CDR3, as DNA: TGTGCCACCAGCAGGGGGACAGGGCTAAATGGCTACACCTTC. Translating it yields CATSRGTGLNGYTF.

V usage is TRBV11-2 and J usage is TRBJ1-5; D possibly corresponds to TRBD1 (6 bases). The CDR3 runs to 16 residues. Germline V lookup: CDR1 SGHAT, CDR2 FQNNGV. The V gene lost 5 bases and the J gene lost 6 bases, with 20 bases spanning the gap. Written as DNA, the CDR3 is TGTGCCAGCAGCCGGGGGGGGGCAGGAGAGAGTCAGCCCCAGCATTTT. It specifies CASSRGGAGESQPQHF.

This clone was seen a few times. The V gene is TRBV4-1, the J gene TRBJ1-2; 9 nucleotides align to TRBD1. The CDR3 consists of 15 residues. Losses at the gene ends were 1 base for V and 5 bases for J; bases not matched to a gene: 5. Per germline, CDR1 MGHRA and CDR2 YSYEKL. This CDR3 is CASSQGPGTGYGYTF. In DNA form, the CDR3 reads TGCGCCAGCAGCCAAGGGCCCGGGACAGGGTATGGCTACACCTTC.

This clone was detected a few times. The V call is TRBV7-9, the J call TRBJ1-2, with D possibly being TRBD1 (5 bases). Between the trimmed V and J ends, which lost 1 base and 4 bases, there was a span of 10 bases. Germline V lookup: CDR1 SEHNR, CDR2 FQNEAQ (reference sequence). CDR3 length: 14 residues. CDR3 nucleotides: TGTGCCAGCAGCTTAGTAGGGACTGTCTATGGCTACACCTTC. Translating it yields CASSLVGTVYGYTF.

The gene calls are TRBV30 and TRBJ2-2, with 9 bases aligning to TRBD1. The CDR3 consists of 14 residues. The trim removed 5 bases at V and 0 bases at J, leaving 1 base unmatched. Germline V CDR1 and CDR2: GTSNPN, SVGIG (reference sequence). This chain's CDR3 is CAWGTGSNTGELFF. The CDR3 nucleotides read TGTGCCTGGGGGACAGGGTCGAACACCGGGGAGCTGTTTTTT.